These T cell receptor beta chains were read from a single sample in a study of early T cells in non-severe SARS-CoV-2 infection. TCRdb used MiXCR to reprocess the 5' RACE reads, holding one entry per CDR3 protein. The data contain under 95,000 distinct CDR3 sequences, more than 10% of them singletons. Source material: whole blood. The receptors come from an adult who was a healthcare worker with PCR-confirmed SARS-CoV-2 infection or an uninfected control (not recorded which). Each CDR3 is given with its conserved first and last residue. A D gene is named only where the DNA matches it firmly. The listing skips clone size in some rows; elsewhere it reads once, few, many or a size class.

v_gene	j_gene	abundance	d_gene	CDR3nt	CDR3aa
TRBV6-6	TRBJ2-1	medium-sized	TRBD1	TGTGCCAGCAGTTACGGACAGGGGAATGAGCAGTTCTTC	CASSYGQGNEQFF
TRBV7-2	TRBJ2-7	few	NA	TGTGCCAGCAGCACAGACAGATCAGACGAGCAGTACTTC	CASSTDRSDEQYF
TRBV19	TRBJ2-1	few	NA	TGTGCCAGTAGTATATCCTACAATGAGCAGTTCTTC	CASSISYNEQFF
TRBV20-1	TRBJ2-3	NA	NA	TGCAGTGCTAGGACAAAGGGACTCCGCCATCTGGATACGCAGTATTTT	CSARTKGLRHLDTQYF
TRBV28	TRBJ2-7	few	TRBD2	TGTGCCAGCTCACTTCCCACTAGCGGGAGTATGGGATACGAGCAGTACTTC	CASSLPTSGSMGYEQYF
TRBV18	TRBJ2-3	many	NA	TGTGCCAGCTCACCAGGGGCCACAGATACGCAGTATTTT	CASSPGATDTQYF
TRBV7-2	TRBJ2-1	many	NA	TGTGCCAGCAGCTTAGACCCGGGGTCCTACAATGAGCAGTTCTTC	CASSLDPGSYNEQFF
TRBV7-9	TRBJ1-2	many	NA	TGTGCCAGCAGCTCAGGGGTTTTTAATGGCTACACCTTC	CASSSGVFNGYTF
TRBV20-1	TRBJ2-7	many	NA	TGCACTGTCCAAGACTACGAGCAGTACTTC	CTVQDYEQYF
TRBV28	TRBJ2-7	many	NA	TGTGCCAGCAGTCCTAACTACGAGCAGTACTTC	CASSPNYEQYF
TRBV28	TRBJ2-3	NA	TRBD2	TGTGCCAGCAGTTCCTCACGCGGGAGTACAGATACGCAGTATTTT	CASSSSRGSTDTQYF